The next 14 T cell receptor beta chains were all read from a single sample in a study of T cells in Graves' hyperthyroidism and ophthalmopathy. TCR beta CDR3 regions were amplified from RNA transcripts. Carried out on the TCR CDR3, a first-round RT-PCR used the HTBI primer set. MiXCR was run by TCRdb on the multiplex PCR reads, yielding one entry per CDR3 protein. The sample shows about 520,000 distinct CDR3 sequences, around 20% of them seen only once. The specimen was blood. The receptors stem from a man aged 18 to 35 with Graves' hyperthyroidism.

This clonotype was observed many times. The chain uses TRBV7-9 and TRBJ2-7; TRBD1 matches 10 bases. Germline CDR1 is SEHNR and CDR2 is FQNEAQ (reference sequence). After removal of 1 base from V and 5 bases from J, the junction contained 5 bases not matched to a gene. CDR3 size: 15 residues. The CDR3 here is CASSLVGQGIHEQYF. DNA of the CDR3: TGTGCCAGCAGCTTAGTGGGACAGGGGATACACGAGCAGTACTTC.

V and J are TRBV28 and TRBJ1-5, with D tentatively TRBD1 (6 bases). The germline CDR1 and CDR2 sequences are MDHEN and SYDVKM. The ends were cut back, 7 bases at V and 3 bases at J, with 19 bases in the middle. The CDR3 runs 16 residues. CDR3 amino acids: CASTLGGSPPNQPQHF. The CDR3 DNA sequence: TGTGCCAGCACTCTAGGGGGGAGCCCTCCCAATCAGCCCCAGCATTTT.

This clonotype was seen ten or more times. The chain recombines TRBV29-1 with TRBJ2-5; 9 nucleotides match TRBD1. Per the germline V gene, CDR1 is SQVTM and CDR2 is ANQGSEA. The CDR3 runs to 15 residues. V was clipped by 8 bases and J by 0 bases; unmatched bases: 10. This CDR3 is CSLHTGTGNQETQYF. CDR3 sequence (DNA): TGCAGCTTACATACCGGGACAGGGAACCAAGAGACCCAGTACTTC.

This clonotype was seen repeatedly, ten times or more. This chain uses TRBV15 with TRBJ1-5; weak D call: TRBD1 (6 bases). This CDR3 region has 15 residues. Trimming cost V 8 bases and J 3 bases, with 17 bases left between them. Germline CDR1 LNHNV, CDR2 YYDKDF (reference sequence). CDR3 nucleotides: TGTGCCACCGGATTATACAGGGTCCCCAATCAGCCCCAGCATTTT. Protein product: CATGLYRVPNQPQHF.

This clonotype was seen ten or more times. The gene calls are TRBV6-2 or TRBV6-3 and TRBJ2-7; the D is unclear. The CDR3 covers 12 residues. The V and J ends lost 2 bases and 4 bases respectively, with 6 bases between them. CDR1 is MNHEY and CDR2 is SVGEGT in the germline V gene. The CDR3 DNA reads TGTGCCAGCAGTTACGGAAGGTACGAGCAGTACTTC. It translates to CASSYGRYEQYF.

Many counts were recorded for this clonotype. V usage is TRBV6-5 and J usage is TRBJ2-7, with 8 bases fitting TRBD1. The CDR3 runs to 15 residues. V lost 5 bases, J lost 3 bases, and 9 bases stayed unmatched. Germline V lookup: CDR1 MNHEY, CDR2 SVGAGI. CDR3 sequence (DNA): TGTGCCAGCAGTCCGTACGAGGACAGGGACTACGAGCAGTACTTC. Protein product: CASSPYEDRDYEQYF.

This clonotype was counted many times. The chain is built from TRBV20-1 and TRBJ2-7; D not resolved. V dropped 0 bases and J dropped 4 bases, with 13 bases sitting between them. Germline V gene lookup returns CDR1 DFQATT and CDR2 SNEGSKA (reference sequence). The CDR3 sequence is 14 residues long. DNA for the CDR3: TGCAGTGCTAGAGATCGTTACAGAGCTTACGAGCAGTACTTC. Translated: CSARDRYRAYEQYF.

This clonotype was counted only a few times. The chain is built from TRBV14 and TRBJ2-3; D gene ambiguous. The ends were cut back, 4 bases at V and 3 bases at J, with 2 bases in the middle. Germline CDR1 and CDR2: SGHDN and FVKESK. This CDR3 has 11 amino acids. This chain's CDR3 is CASSLTDTQYF. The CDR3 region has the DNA TGTGCCAGCAGCCTTACAGATACGCAGTATTTT.

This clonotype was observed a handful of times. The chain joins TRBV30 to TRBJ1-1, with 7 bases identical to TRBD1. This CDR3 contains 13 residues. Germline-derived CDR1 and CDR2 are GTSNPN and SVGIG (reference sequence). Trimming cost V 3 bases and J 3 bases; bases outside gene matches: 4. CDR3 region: CAWRQGIYTEAFF. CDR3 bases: TGTGCCTGGAGACAGGGGATTTACACTGAAGCTTTCTTT.

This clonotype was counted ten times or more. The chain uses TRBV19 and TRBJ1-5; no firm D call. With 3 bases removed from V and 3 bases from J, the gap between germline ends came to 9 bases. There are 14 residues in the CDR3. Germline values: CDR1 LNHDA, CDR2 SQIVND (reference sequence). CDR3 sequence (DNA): TGTGCCAGTAGTATGGGTACTCCCAATCAGCCCCAGCATTTT. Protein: CASSMGTPNQPQHF.

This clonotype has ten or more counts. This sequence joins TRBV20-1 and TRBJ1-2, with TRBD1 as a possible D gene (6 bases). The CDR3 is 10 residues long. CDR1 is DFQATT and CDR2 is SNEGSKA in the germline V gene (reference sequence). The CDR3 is CSSGVYGYTF. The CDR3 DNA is TGCAGCTCAGGGGTCTATGGCTACACCTTC.

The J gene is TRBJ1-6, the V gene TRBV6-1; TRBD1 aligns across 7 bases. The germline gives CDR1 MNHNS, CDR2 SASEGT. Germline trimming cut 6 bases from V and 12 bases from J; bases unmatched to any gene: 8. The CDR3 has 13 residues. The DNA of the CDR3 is TGTGCCAGCAGCAGACAGGGCATCGGACCCCTCCACTTT. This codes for CASSRQGIGPLHF.

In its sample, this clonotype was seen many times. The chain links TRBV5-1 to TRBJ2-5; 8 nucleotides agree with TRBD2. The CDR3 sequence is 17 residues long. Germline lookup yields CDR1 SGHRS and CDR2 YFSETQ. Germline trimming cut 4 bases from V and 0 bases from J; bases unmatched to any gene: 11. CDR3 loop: CASSTGLAGLYQETQYF. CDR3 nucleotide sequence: TGCGCCAGCAGCACCGGGCTAGCGGGTTTGTACCAAGAGACCCAGTACTTC.

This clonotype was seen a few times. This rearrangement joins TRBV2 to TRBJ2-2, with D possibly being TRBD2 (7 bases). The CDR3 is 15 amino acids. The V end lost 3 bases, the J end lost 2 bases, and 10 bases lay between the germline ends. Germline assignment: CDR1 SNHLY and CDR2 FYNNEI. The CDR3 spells CASSDGGQNTGELFF. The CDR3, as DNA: TGTGCCAGCAGTGACGGGGGGCAAAACACCGGGGAGCTGTTTTTT.